Listed below are T cell receptor beta chains from one sample, sequenced in a study of T cell repertoires in cytomegalovirus infection. Each CDR3 protein is one row after TCRdb ran MiXCR on the reads. The sample consists of around 440,000 distinct CDR3 sequences, over 9% of them appearing once. Sequencing was carried out using PBMCs. These receptor sequences come from a human donor in good health (CMV status not recorded). Some clones in this sample may be carry-over from other donors' samples. CDR3s include the opening cysteine and the closing phenylalanine or tryptophan. D genes are given only for firm matches. Clone size appears in some rows only: once, few, many, or a class for an expanded clone.

j_call: TRBJ2-5
v_call: TRBV28
clone_size: many
d_call: .
cdr3_aa: CASSSLDKDQETQYF
cdr3_nt: TGTGCCAGCAGTTCCCTGGATAAGGACCAAGAGACCCAGTACTTC

j_call: TRBJ2-3
v_call: TRBV29-1
clone_size: .
d_call: .
cdr3_aa: CSVDRGGDTQYF
cdr3_nt: TGCAGCGTTGATCGTGGGGGAGATACGCAGTATTTT

j_call: TRBJ2-7
v_call: TRBV10-3
clone_size: many
d_call: TRBD2
cdr3_aa: CAISPRTSGRDEQYF
cdr3_nt: TGTGCCATCAGTCCAAGGACTAGCGGGAGGGACGAGCAGTACTTC

j_call: TRBJ1-6
v_call: TRBV30
clone_size: few
d_call: .
cdr3_aa: CAWSLRREWRYTYNSPLHF
cdr3_nt: TGTGCCTGGAGTCTCCGACGGGAATGGCGGTACACCTATAATTCACCCCTCCACTTT

j_call: TRBJ2-1
v_call: TRBV6-2/TRBV6-3
clone_size: many
d_call: TRBD2
cdr3_aa: CASSLRGGPRWEQFF
cdr3_nt: TGTGCCAGCAGTCTACGCGGGGGACCCCGCTGGGAGCAGTTCTTC

j_call: TRBJ2-5
v_call: TRBV20-1
clone_size: .
d_call: .
cdr3_aa: CSARDANAKTQYF
cdr3_nt: TGCAGTGCTAGAGATGCTAACGCCAAGACCCAGTACTTC

j_call: TRBJ2-1
v_call: TRBV29-1
clone_size: .
d_call: TRBD1
cdr3_aa: CSVDGARGSYNEQFF
cdr3_nt: TGCAGCGTTGACGGCGCCAGGGGGTCCTACAATGAGCAGTTCTTC

j_call: TRBJ2-3
v_call: TRBV18
clone_size: many
d_call: .
cdr3_aa: CASSPPETGDTQYF
cdr3_nt: TGTGCCAGCTCACCACCCGAAACAGGGGATACGCAGTATTTT

j_call: TRBJ1-2
v_call: TRBV7-9
clone_size: many
d_call: TRBD1
cdr3_aa: CASSLGQGDYGYTF
cdr3_nt: TGTGCCAGCAGCTTAGGACAGGGTGACTATGGCTACACCTTC

j_call: TRBJ2-7
v_call: TRBV28
clone_size: many
d_call: TRBD2
cdr3_aa: CASSFSGRAKEQYF
cdr3_nt: TGTGCCAGCAGTTTCAGCGGGAGGGCCAAAGAGCAGTACTTC

j_call: TRBJ2-7
v_call: TRBV5-1
clone_size: many
d_call: TRBD1
cdr3_aa: CASSNGVTGGPYEQYF
cdr3_nt: TGCGCCAGCAGCAATGGTGTGACAGGGGGTCCCTACGAGCAGTACTTC

j_call: TRBJ2-3
v_call: TRBV7-3
clone_size: many
d_call: TRBD1
cdr3_aa: CASSGQGRDTQYF
cdr3_nt: TGTGCCAGCAGCGGACAGGGCCGCGATACGCAGTATTTT

j_call: TRBJ1-1
v_call: TRBV3-1
clone_size: .
d_call: .
cdr3_aa: CASSASADRRTEAFF
cdr3_nt: TGTGCCAGCAGCGCCTCCGCTGACAGGCGCACTGAAGCTTTCTTT

j_call: TRBJ1-3
v_call: TRBV5-1
clone_size: once
d_call: .
cdr3_aa: CASSKDRGEGPGNTIYF
cdr3_nt: TGCGCCAGCAGCAAGGACCGGGGAGAGGGCCCGGGAAACACCATATATTTT

j_call: TRBJ1-4
v_call: TRBV5-1
clone_size: many
d_call: .
cdr3_aa: CASSPGNRDEKLFF
cdr3_nt: TGCGCCAGCAGCCCAGGGAATAGGGATGAAAAACTGTTTTTT

j_call: TRBJ2-1
v_call: TRBV11-2
clone_size: .
d_call: TRBD2
cdr3_aa: CASSLFAGGYNEQFF
cdr3_nt: TGTGCCAGCAGCTTATTTGCGGGGGGCTACAATGAGCAGTTCTTC

j_call: TRBJ2-1
v_call: TRBV7-8
clone_size: many
d_call: TRBD2
cdr3_aa: CASSLTGTRGSYNEQFF
cdr3_nt: TGTGCCAGCAGCTTGACTGGGACTAGAGGCTCCTACAATGAGCAGTTCTTC

j_call: TRBJ2-1
v_call: TRBV19
clone_size: many
d_call: .
cdr3_aa: CASSDVPSDEQFF
cdr3_nt: TGTGCCAGTAGTGACGTGCCTAGCGACGAGCAGTTCTTC

j_call: TRBJ2-2
v_call: TRBV20-1
clone_size: .
d_call: TRBD1
cdr3_aa: CSARGQGAWGGELFF
cdr3_nt: TGCAGTGCTAGAGGACAGGGGGCTTGGGGCGGGGAGCTGTTTTTT

j_call: TRBJ2-5
v_call: TRBV5-4
clone_size: few
d_call: TRBD1
cdr3_aa: CASSPHDRGEETQYF
cdr3_nt: TGTGCCAGCAGCCCCCACGACAGGGGCGAAGAGACCCAGTACTTC

j_call: TRBJ2-7
v_call: TRBV7-9
clone_size: many
d_call: .
cdr3_aa: CASVRGLSSYEQYF
cdr3_nt: TGTGCCAGCGTTCGAGGGCTTTCCTCCTACGAGCAGTACTTC

j_call: TRBJ2-7
v_call: TRBV6-1
clone_size: many
d_call: .
cdr3_aa: CASNQGEEQYF
cdr3_nt: TGTGCCAGCAACCAGGGAGAGGAGCAGTACTTC

j_call: TRBJ1-2
v_call: TRBV2
clone_size: .
d_call: .
cdr3_aa: CASSVSTGGGNGYTF
cdr3_nt: TGTGCCAGCAGTGTGTCGACAGGAGGGGGAAACGGCTACACCTTC

j_call: TRBJ1-2
v_call: TRBV29-1
clone_size: few
d_call: .
cdr3_aa: CSVMKGSYGYTF
cdr3_nt: TGCAGCGTAATGAAGGGGAGCTATGGCTACACCTTC

j_call: TRBJ2-1
v_call: TRBV18
clone_size: many
d_call: TRBD1
cdr3_aa: CASSRGTDEYEQFF
cdr3_nt: TGTGCCAGCTCACGTGGGACAGACGAGTATGAGCAGTTCTTC

j_call: TRBJ2-2
v_call: TRBV7-9
clone_size: many
d_call: .
cdr3_aa: CASSTLETGELFF
cdr3_nt: TGTGCCAGCAGCACCCTAGAGACCGGGGAGCTGTTTTTT

j_call: TRBJ2-7
v_call: TRBV4-1
clone_size: .
d_call: .
cdr3_aa: CASSQDLSGGVYEQYF
cdr3_nt: TGCGCCAGCAGCCAAGATCTTAGCGGCGGGGTCTACGAGCAGTACTTC

j_call: TRBJ2-1
v_call: TRBV27
clone_size: once
d_call: TRBD1
cdr3_aa: CASSQGQGLENEQFF
cdr3_nt: TGTGCCAGCAGTCAGGGACAGGGTTTAGAAAATGAGCAGTTCTTC

j_call: TRBJ2-7
v_call: TRBV20-1
clone_size: few
d_call: .
cdr3_aa: CSARGGRVEQYF
cdr3_nt: TGCAGTGCTAGAGGTGGTAGGGTCGAGCAGTACTTC

j_call: TRBJ1-4
v_call: TRBV12-3/TRBV12-4
clone_size: few
d_call: .
cdr3_aa: CASSLKEKLFF
cdr3_nt: TGTGCCAGCAGTTTGAAAGAAAAACTGTTTTTT

j_call: TRBJ1-1
v_call: TRBV12-3/TRBV12-4
clone_size: many
d_call: TRBD1
cdr3_aa: CASSPDRALRETEAFF
cdr3_nt: TGTGCCAGCAGTCCCGACAGGGCCCTCCGAGAGACTGAAGCTTTCTTT

j_call: TRBJ1-1
v_call: TRBV28
clone_size: .
d_call: .
cdr3_aa: CASTGTTEAFF
cdr3_nt: TGTGCCAGCACCGGGACCACTGAAGCTTTCTTT

j_call: TRBJ2-1
v_call: TRBV10-3
clone_size: many
d_call: TRBD2
cdr3_aa: CAIKGLAVDNEQFF
cdr3_nt: TGTGCCATCAAGGGACTAGCGGTCGACAATGAGCAGTTCTTC

j_call: TRBJ1-2
v_call: TRBV5-8
clone_size: few
d_call: .
cdr3_aa: CASSRLSAGDYGYTF
cdr3_nt: TGTGCCAGCAGCCGCCTATCCGCGGGGGACTATGGCTACACCTTC

j_call: TRBJ1-1
v_call: TRBV19
clone_size: many
d_call: .
cdr3_aa: CASSLPGARTEAFF
cdr3_nt: TGTGCCAGTAGTTTACCAGGGGCGCGGACTGAAGCTTTCTTT

j_call: TRBJ2-7
v_call: TRBV28
clone_size: many
d_call: TRBD2
cdr3_aa: CASSLLAGGADEQYF
cdr3_nt: TGTGCCAGCAGTCTTCTAGCGGGAGGTGCCGACGAGCAGTACTTC

j_call: TRBJ2-5
v_call: TRBV7-2
clone_size: many
d_call: .
cdr3_aa: CASSASARETQYF
cdr3_nt: TGTGCCAGCAGCGCATCAGCCAGGGAGACCCAGTACTTC

j_call: TRBJ1-5
v_call: TRBV2
clone_size: many
d_call: .
cdr3_aa: CASRRDGLVPQHF
cdr3_nt: TGTGCCAGCAGGAGGGACGGACTCGTTCCCCAGCATTTT

j_call: TRBJ2-7
v_call: TRBV5-4
clone_size: .
d_call: .
cdr3_aa: CASSQITDVLPYEQYF
cdr3_nt: TGTGCCAGCAGCCAAATTACAGATGTGTTACCGTACGAGCAGTACTTC

j_call: TRBJ1-5
v_call: TRBV9
clone_size: many
d_call: TRBD1
cdr3_aa: CASSEPGQGARPYSNQPQHF
cdr3_nt: TGTGCCAGCAGCGAGCCGGGACAGGGGGCTCGGCCCTATAGCAATCAGCCCCAGCATTTT

j_call: TRBJ2-6
v_call: TRBV12-3/TRBV12-4
clone_size: .
d_call: TRBD1
cdr3_aa: CASRRDRGASGANVLTF
cdr3_nt: TGTGCCAGCAGACGGGACAGGGGAGCTTCTGGGGCCAACGTCCTGACTTTC

j_call: TRBJ2-7
v_call: TRBV7-9
clone_size: .
d_call: .
cdr3_aa: CASSSFWGEQYF
cdr3_nt: TGTGCCAGCAGCTCCTTCTGGGGGGAGCAGTACTTC

j_call: TRBJ2-1
v_call: TRBV28
clone_size: many
d_call: .
cdr3_aa: CASTPQGNEQFF
cdr3_nt: TGTGCCAGCACACCCCAGGGGAATGAGCAGTTCTTC

j_call: TRBJ2-5
v_call: TRBV10-3
clone_size: .
d_call: .
cdr3_aa: CAISESVGETQYF
cdr3_nt: TGTGCCATCAGTGAGTCGGTGGGGGAGACCCAGTACTTC

j_call: TRBJ2-1
v_call: TRBV9
clone_size: few
d_call: TRBD2
cdr3_aa: CASSAGTSGAAYNEQFF
cdr3_nt: TGTGCCAGCAGCGCCGGGACTAGCGGGGCCGCCTACAATGAGCAGTTCTTC

j_call: TRBJ1-2
v_call: TRBV4-1
clone_size: .
d_call: TRBD1
cdr3_aa: CASSQHRDRGPYYGYTF
cdr3_nt: TGCGCCAGCAGCCAACACCGGGACAGGGGACCCTACTATGGCTACACCTTC

j_call: TRBJ2-3
v_call: TRBV5-5
clone_size: many
d_call: TRBD2
cdr3_aa: CASSRGLAGGTTDTQYF
cdr3_nt: TGTGCCAGCAGCCGGGGACTAGCGGGAGGTACCACAGATACGCAGTATTTT

j_call: TRBJ1-5
v_call: TRBV28
clone_size: many
d_call: .
cdr3_aa: CATRGGGQPQHF
cdr3_nt: TGTGCCACCCGCGGGGGGGGCCAGCCCCAGCATTTT

j_call: TRBJ1-1
v_call: TRBV4-2
clone_size: .
d_call: .
cdr3_aa: CASSQYTTEAFF
cdr3_nt: TGTGCCAGCAGCCAATATACCACTGAAGCTTTCTTT

j_call: TRBJ1-1
v_call: TRBV27
clone_size: many
d_call: .
cdr3_aa: CASSLLQGAEAFF
cdr3_nt: TGTGCCAGCAGTTTGTTACAGGGAGCTGAAGCTTTCTTT

j_call: TRBJ1-6
v_call: TRBV7-8
clone_size: many
d_call: .
cdr3_aa: CASSSPGGNSPLHF
cdr3_nt: TGTGCCAGCAGCTCCCCGGGGGGGAATTCACCCCTCCACTTT

j_call: TRBJ2-5
v_call: TRBV6-6
clone_size: .
d_call: .
cdr3_aa: CASIPTIEGRETQYF
cdr3_nt: TGTGCCAGCATTCCTACCATTGAGGGGCGAGAGACCCAGTACTTC

j_call: TRBJ2-2
v_call: TRBV11-3
clone_size: many
d_call: TRBD1
cdr3_aa: CASRGQGNTGELFF
cdr3_nt: TGTGCCAGCAGAGGACAGGGGAACACCGGGGAGCTGTTTTTT

j_call: TRBJ2-2
v_call: TRBV7-9
clone_size: few
d_call: .
cdr3_aa: CASSLERAIGELFF
cdr3_nt: TGTGCCAGCAGCTTAGAGAGGGCTATCGGGGAGCTGTTTTTT

j_call: TRBJ2-1
v_call: TRBV3-1
clone_size: .
d_call: .
cdr3_aa: CASSQGATSSYNEQFF
cdr3_nt: TGTGCCAGCAGCCAAGGGGCAACGAGCTCCTACAATGAGCAGTTCTTC

j_call: TRBJ1-2
v_call: TRBV4-2
clone_size: many
d_call: .
cdr3_aa: CASSQDGGGEGYTF
cdr3_nt: TGTGCCAGCAGCCAAGATGGAGGAGGGGAGGGCTACACCTTC

j_call: TRBJ2-1
v_call: TRBV5-1
clone_size: .
d_call: .
cdr3_aa: CASRLDFYNEQFF
cdr3_nt: TGCGCCAGCAGGTTGGACTTCTACAATGAGCAGTTCTTC

j_call: TRBJ2-1
v_call: TRBV5-1
clone_size: many
d_call: TRBD2
cdr3_aa: CASHPGTSGRNEQFF
cdr3_nt: TGCGCCAGCCATCCCGGGACTAGCGGGAGAAATGAGCAGTTCTTC

j_call: TRBJ2-3
v_call: TRBV20-1
clone_size: many
d_call: .
cdr3_aa: CSARLSDSTDTQYF
cdr3_nt: TGCAGTGCTAGACTTAGCGACAGCACAGATACGCAGTATTTT

j_call: TRBJ2-2
v_call: TRBV6-4
clone_size: many
d_call: .
cdr3_aa: CASSGQPNTGELFF
cdr3_nt: TGTGCCAGCAGTGGGCAGCCGAACACCGGGGAGCTGTTTTTT